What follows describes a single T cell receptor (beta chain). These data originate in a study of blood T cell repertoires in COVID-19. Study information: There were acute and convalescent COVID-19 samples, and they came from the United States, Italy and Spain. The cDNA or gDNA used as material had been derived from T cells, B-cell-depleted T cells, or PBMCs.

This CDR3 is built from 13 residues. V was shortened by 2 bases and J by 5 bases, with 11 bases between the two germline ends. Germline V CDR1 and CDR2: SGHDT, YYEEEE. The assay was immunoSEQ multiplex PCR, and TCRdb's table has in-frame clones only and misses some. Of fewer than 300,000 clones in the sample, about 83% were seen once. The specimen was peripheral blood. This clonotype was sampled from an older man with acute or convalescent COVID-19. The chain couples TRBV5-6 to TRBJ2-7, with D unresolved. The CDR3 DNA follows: TGTGCCAGCAGCTTCGCCAGATATAACGAGCAGTACTTC. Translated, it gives CASSFARYNEQYF.